The text below deals with one TCR beta chain. Germline V lookup: CDR1 SGHTA, CDR2 FQGTGA. The length of the CDR3 is 13 residues. Trimming took off 3 bases at V and 4 bases at J, with 9 bases between the two ends. The sample comes from a study of blood T cell repertoires in COVID-19. TCRdb's table, derived via immunoSEQ multiplex PCR, lists solely in-frame clones and lacks some. Of about 400,000 clones in the sample, roughly 90% were seen once. The rearrangement joins TRBV7-3 to TRBJ1-1, with no clear D. Sequenced: peripheral blood. The TCR was taken from a woman in her twenties or thirties with acute or convalescent COVID-19. The CDR3 nucleotides are TGTGCCAGCAGCTTCTCTAGAGGCACTGAAGCTTTCTTT. Its translation: CASSFSRGTEAFF.